A single sample gave rise to the 4 T cell receptor beta chains below, sequenced in a study of siplizumab effects on memory and regulatory T cells. Assay: immunoSEQ multiplex PCR; the TCRdb copy retains only in-frame clones and omits some. Of 80,000 to 130,000 clones in the sample, 80% to 95% are singletons; the top ten hold more than 2.5%. The sequenced material came from CD4+ T cells sorted from blood. These receptor sequences come from a human donor in good health. Some clones in this sample may be carry-over from other donors' samples.

The chain carries TRBV28 and TRBJ1-1; 7 bases map to TRBD1. Germline assignment: CDR1 MDHEN and CDR2 SYDVKM. The CDR3 totals 14 residues. Trimming removed 6 bases from V and 0 bases from J; junction bases left unmatched: 4. The CDR3 loop reads CASRKDRMNTEAFF. The CDR3 coding sequence is TGTGCCAGCAGGAAGGACAGGATGAACACTGAAGCTTTCTTT.

The chain links TRBV2 to TRBJ2-7; 9 bases align to TRBD1. After removal of 7 bases from V and 9 bases from J, the junction contained 10 bases not matched to a gene. CDR1 is SNHLY and CDR2 is FYNNEI in the germline V gene. This CDR3 is built from 13 residues. The CDR3 region has the DNA TGTGCCAGCATCGGGACAGGGTCATCGGGGCAGTACTTC. It encodes CASIGTGSSGQYF.

The CDR3 sequence is CASSIGRVGETQYF. DNA of the CDR3: TGCGCCAGCAGCATAGGGCGGGTGGGAGAGACCCAGTACTTC. The chain combines TRBV5-1 with TRBJ2-5, with D possibly matching TRBD2 (5 bases). This CDR3 is 14 amino acids long. V lost 4 bases and J lost 4, with 14 bases in between. The germline V gene encodes CDR1 SGHRS and CDR2 YFSETQ.

Comment on this clone: The same CDR3 also results from other DNA sequences found in this sample. The genes are TRBV18 and TRBJ1-1; D gene ambiguous. There are 12 residues in the CDR3. Trimming pared 1 base from V and 5 bases from J, leaving 5 bases between. CDR1 is KGHSH, CDR2 LQKENI, per germline. This CDR3 reads CASSPRETEAFF. The CDR3 DNA reads as TGTGCCAGCTCACCACGGGAGACTGAAGCTTTCTTT.